This T cell receptor (beta chain) originates from a study of a mutant IDH1 vaccine in newly diagnosed glioma (dated by TCRdb to the early 2020s). Context from the whole study: The approximately 32 treated patients were approximately 62% male and roughly 40% female, with a mean age of around 40 years. Peripheral blood was collected at six visits: V03 (baseline), V05, V07, V10, V12 and V13. Before enrollment, most patients had been given radiochemotherapy with temozolomide as standard therapy, while the rest had received either radiotherapy alone or temozolomide alone. Longitudinal TCRB deep sequencing was done for some 26 treated patients, wherever samples were available for exploratory analyses. On the study overall, not on this receptor specifically: The authors stated that sample limitations prevented analyses of patient blood samples from being reproduced. Pseudoprogression appeared unrelated to alterations in the top peripheral T cell clonotypes detected by TCRB sequencing. Selection of PBMC samples for TCRB deep sequencing was based on availability. Vaccine-induced immune responses across multiple MHC alleles were detected in 85% to 95% of patients.

Worth noting for this clone: Its specific antigen is unknown. The input lacks base qualities; no much larger clone sits a single base away.

Sample time point, as interpreted from the label and publication: baseline, week 1 (first vaccination visit). Interpreted using the paper, the treatment or condition label stands for: pre-vaccination baseline after standard-of-care therapy. Donors had newly diagnosed WHO grade 3 or 4 IDH1-mutant astrocytomas with loss of nuclear ATRX. The samples were drawn from NOA16, a multicentre, single-arm, open-label phase I trial in Germany that tested a mutant IDH1 peptide vaccine in humans for the first time. Blood drawn at visit V03 was used as the baseline sample for immunogenicity testing. Genomic DNA for TCRB sequencing was extracted from EDTA blood using the DNeasy Blood and Tissue Kit. The germline V gene (reference sequence) sets CDR1 to LNHDA and CDR2 to SQIVND. The CDR3 spans 14 residues, from the cysteine through the phenylalanine. The read is trimmed to its CDR3 DNA, 42 bases read in frame from base 1. V is pared back by 5 bases and J by 0 bases, with 9 bases lying between the germline termini.

The protocol used for the library was the immunoSEQ multiplex PCR assay. Rearranged TCR beta chain sequences were amplified with the hsTCRB Kit following the manufacturer's protocol. TCRB libraries were sequenced on an Illumina MiSeq. Regarding the original processing steps: The kit vendor's proprietary platform handled demultiplexing, trimming and gene mapping. Imported from immuneACCESS, the table was reduced by TCRdb to in-frame sequences with V and J called. These copies leave out some clones; in studies compared against another copy, an unresolved V gene accounts for under half, and the cause of the remainder is not known. For V, J and clone size, that table is used; D and trimming come from the DNA. The table for this sample lists roughly 51,000 clones; 80% to 90% of them were counted only once. The ten largest make up about 2.4% of the sample.

The receptor chain draws on TRBV19 and TRBJ2-3; a confident D gene designation cannot be given. The source is a man aged 35 to 55 with glioma. The sequencing used PBMCs, collected from a glioma patient treated with radiotherapy, temozolomide or both. The CDR3 protein sequence reads: CASSSRASTDTQYF. Read as DNA, the sequence is TGTGCCAGTAGTTCACGAGCCAGCACAGATACGCAGTATTTT.